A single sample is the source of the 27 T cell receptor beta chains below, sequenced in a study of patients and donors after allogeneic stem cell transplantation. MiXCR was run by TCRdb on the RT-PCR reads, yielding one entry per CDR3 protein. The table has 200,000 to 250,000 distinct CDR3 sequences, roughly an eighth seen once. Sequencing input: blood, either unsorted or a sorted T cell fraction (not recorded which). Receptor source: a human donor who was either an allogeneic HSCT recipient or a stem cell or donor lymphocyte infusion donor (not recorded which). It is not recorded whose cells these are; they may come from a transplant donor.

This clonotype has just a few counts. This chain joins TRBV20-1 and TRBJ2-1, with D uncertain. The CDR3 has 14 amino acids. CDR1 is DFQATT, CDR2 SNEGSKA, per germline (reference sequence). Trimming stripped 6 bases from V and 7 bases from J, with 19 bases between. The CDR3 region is CSAASRRKFNEQFF. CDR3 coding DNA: TGCAGTGCGGCTTCCCGGCGTAAATTTAATGAGCAGTTCTTC.

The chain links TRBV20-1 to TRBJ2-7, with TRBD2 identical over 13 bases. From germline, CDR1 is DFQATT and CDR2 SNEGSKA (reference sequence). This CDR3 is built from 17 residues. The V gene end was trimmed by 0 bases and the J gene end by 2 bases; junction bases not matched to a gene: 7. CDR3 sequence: CSARDSGTSGTPYEQYF. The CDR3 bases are TGCAGTGCTAGAGATTCCGGGACTAGCGGGACCCCCTACGAGCAGTACTTC.

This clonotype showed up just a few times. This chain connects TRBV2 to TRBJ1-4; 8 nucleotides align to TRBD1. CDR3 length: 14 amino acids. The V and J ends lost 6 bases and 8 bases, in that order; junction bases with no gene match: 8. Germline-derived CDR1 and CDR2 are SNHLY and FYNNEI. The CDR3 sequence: CASSDRGNGEKLFF. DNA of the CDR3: TGTGCCAGCAGCGACAGGGGCAACGGAGAAAAACTGTTTTTT.

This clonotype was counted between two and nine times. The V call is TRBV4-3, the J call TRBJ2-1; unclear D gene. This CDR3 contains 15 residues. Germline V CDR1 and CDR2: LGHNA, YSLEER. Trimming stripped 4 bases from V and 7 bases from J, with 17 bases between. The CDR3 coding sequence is TGCGCCAGCAGCCGGAATTCAGAGTTGGGGAATGAGCAGTTCTTC. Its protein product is CASSRNSELGNEQFF.

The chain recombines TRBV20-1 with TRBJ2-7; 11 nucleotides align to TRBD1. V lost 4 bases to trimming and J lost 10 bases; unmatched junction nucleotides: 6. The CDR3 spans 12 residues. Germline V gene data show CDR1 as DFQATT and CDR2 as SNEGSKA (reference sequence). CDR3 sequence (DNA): TGCAGTGCTAAGGACAGGGGGCTGGAACAGTACTTC. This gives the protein CSAKDRGLEQYF.

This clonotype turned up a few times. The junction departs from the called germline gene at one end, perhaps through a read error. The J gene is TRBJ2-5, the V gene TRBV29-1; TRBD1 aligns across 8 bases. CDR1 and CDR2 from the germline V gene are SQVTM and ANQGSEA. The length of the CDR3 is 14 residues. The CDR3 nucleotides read TGCAGCCTTGAAAAGGACAGGGTGGGAGAGACCCAGTACTTC. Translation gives CSLEKDRVGETQYF.

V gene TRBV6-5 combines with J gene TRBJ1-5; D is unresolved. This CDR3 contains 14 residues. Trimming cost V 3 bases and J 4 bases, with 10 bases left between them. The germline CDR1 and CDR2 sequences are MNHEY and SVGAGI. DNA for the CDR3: TGTGCCAGCAGTTATGGTCAAGGGAATCAGCCCCAGCATTTT. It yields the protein CASSYGQGNQPQHF.

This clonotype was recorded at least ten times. This CDR3 is CSARKDPGQYF. The CDR3 nucleotides read TGCAGTGCTAGAAAGGACCCCGGGCAGTACTTC. This sequence joins TRBV20-1 and TRBJ2-7; no clear D gene. Germline V gene sequence: CDR1 DFQATT, CDR2 SNEGSKA (reference sequence). Trimming took 2 bases from V and 9 from J, leaving 11 bases between them. The CDR3 has 11 amino acids.

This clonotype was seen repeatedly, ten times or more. CDR3 in DNA: TGTGCCAGCTCACCCCGACATGACTACAATGAGCAGTTCTTC. Its protein is CASSPRHDYNEQFF. The V call is TRBV18, the J call TRBJ2-1; unclear D gene. The CDR3 spans 14 residues. The germline CDR1 and CDR2 sequences are KGHSH and LQKENI. Trimming shortened V by 3 bases and J by 3 bases, and 9 bases separated the two germline ends.

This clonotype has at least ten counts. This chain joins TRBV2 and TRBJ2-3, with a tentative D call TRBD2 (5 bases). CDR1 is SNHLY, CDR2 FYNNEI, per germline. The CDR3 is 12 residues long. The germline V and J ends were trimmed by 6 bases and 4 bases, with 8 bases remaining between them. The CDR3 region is CASRRASDTQYF. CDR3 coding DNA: TGTGCCAGCAGGAGGGCCTCAGATACGCAGTATTTT.

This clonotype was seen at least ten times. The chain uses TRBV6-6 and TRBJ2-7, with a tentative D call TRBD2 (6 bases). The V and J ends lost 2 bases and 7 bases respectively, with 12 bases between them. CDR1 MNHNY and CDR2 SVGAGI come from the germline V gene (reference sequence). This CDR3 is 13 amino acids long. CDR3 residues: CASSYGGTWEQYF. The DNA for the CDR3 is TGTGCCAGCAGTTACGGAGGGACTTGGGAGCAGTACTTC.

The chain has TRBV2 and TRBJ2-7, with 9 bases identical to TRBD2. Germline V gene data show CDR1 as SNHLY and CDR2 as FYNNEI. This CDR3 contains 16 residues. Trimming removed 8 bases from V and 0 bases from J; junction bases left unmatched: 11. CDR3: CASRRSGGRSSYEQYF. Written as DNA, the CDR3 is TGTGCCAGCCGGAGGAGCGGGGGGCGAAGCTCCTACGAGCAGTACTTC.

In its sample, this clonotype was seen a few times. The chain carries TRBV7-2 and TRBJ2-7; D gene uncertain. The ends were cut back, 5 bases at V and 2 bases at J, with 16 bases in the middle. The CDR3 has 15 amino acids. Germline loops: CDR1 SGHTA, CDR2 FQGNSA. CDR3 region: CASSPVIRVPYEQYF. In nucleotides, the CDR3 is TGTGCCAGCAGCCCTGTGATTCGGGTGCCCTACGAGCAGTACTTC. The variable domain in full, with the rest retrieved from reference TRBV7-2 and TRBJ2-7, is GAGVSQSPSNKVTEKGKDVELRCDPISGHTALYWYRQSLGQGLEFLIYFQGNSAPDKSGLPSDRFSAERTGGSVSTLTIQRTQQEDSAVYLCASSPVIRVPYEQYFGPGTRLTVT.

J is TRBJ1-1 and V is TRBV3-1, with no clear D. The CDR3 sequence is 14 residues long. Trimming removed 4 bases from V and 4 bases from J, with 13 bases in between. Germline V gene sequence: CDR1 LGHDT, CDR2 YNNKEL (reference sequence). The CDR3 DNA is TGTGCCAGCAGCCGCCGACAAGGGCTCACTGAAGCTTTCTTT. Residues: CASSRRQGLTEAFF. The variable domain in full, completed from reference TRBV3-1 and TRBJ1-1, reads DTAVSQTPKYLVTQMGNDKSIKCEQNLGHDTMYWYKQDSKKFLKIMFSYNNKELIINETVPNRFSPKSPDKAHLNLHINSLELGDSAVYFCASSRRQGLTEAFFGQGTRLTVV.

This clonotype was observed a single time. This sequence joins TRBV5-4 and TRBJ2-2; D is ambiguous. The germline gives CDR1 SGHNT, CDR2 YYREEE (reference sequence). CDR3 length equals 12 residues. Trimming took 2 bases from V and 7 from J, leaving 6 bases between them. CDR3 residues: CASSFSHGELFF. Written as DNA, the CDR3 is TGTGCCAGCAGCTTTTCGCACGGGGAGCTGTTTTTT.

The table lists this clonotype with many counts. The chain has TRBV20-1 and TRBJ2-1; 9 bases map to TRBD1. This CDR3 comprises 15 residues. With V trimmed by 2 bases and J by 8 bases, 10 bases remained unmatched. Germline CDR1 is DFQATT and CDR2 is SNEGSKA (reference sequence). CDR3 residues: CSARPDRGISHEQFF. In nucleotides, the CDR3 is TGCAGTGCTAGACCCGACAGGGGGATCTCCCATGAGCAGTTCTTC.

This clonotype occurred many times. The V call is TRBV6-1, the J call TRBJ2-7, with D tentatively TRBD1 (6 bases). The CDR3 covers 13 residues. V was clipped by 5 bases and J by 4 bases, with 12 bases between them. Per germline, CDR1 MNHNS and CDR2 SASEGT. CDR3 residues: CASSRTVSYEQYF. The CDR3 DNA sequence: TGTGCCAGCAGTCGGACAGTCAGTTACGAGCAGTACTTC.

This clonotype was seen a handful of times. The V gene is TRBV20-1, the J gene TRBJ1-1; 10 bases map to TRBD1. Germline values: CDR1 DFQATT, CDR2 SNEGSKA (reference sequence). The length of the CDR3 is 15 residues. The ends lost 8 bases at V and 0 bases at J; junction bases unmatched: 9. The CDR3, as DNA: TGCAGTCTGGACAGGGGGATAGGTGTGAACACTGAAGCTTTCTTT. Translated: CSLDRGIGVNTEAFF.

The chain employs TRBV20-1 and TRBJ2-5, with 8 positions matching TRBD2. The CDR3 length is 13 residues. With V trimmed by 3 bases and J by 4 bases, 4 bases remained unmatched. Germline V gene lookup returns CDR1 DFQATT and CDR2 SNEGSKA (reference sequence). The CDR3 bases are TGCAGTGCTAGCGGGGGGGCGGTAGAGACCCAGTACTTC. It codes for CSASGGAVETQYF.

The CDR3 nucleotides are TGCGCCAGCAGCTTGGGGGACAGGGTTTTTGCTAATGAAAAACTGTTTTTT. Its protein product is CASSLGDRVFANEKLFF. The rearrangement joins TRBV5-1 to TRBJ1-4, with 9 bases that match TRBD1. This CDR3 has 17 amino acids. With V trimmed by 0 bases and J by 3 bases, 6 bases remained unmatched. Germline-derived CDR1 and CDR2 are SGHRS and YFSETQ.

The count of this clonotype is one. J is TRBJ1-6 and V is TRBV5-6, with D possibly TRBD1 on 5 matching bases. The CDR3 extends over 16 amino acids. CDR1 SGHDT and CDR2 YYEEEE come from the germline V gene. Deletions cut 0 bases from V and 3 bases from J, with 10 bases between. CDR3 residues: CASSLESGRYNSPLHF. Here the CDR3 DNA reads TGTGCCAGCAGCTTGGAATCGGGACGCTATAATTCACCCCTCCACTTT.

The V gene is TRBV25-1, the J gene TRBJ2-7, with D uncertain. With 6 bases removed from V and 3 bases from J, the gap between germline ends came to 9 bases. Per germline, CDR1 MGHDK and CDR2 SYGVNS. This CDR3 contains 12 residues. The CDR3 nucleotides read TGTGCCAGCAGCGGCCAAGACTACGAGCAGTACTTC. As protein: CASSGQDYEQYF.

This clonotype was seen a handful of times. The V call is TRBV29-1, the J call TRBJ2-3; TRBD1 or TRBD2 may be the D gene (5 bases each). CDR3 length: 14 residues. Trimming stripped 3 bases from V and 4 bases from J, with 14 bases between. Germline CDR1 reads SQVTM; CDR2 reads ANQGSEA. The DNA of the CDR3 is TGCAGCGTTGAGTGGGACCGAGGGCCAGATACGCAGTATTTT. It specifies CSVEWDRGPDTQYF.

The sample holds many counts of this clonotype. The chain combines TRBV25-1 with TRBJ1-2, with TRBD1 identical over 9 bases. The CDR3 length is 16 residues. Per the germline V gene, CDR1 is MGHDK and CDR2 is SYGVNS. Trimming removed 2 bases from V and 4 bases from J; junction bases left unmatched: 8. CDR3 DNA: TGTGCCAGCAGTGAAGGGGGGGACAGGGCTGTCTATGGCTACACCTTC. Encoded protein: CASSEGGDRAVYGYTF.

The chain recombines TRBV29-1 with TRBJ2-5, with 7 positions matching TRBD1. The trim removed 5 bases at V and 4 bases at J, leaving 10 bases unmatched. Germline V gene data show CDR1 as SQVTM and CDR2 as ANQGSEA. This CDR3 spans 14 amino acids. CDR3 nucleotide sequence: TGCAGCGTTTTCTCCCGGGACAGTGGAGAGACCCAGTACTTC. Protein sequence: CSVFSRDSGETQYF.

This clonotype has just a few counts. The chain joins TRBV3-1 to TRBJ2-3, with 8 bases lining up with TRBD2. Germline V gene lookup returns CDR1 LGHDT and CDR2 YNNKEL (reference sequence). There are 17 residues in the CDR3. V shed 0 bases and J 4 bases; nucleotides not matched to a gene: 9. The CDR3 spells CASSQDSSGSSSDTQYF. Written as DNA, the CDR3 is TGTGCCAGCAGCCAAGATTCCAGCGGGAGTTCCTCAGATACGCAGTATTTT.

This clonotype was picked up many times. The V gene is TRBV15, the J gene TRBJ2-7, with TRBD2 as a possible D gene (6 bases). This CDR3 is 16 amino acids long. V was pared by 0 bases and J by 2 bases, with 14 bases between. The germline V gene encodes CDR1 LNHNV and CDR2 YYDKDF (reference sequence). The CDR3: CATSRETPGLPYEQYF. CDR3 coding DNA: TGTGCCACCAGCAGAGAAACCCCGGGACTTCCCTACGAGCAGTACTTC.